This passage covers 27 T cell receptor beta chains from one sample sequenced in a study of vaccination effects on CD4 cells after COVID-19. TCRdb's table, derived via immunoSEQ multiplex PCR, lists solely in-frame clones and lacks some. The data hold approximately 60,000 clones, with approximately 72% observed a single time. Cells that had been cultured for ten to eleven days were the source of isolated CD4+ T cells. These receptors have no known antigen. This sample comprised CD4+ T cells from PBMCs cultured without peptide, obtained before COVID-19 vaccination. The source of these receptors is a human donor who had a prior SARS-CoV-2 infection.

The chain couples TRBV7-2 to TRBJ1-1; 7 bases align to TRBD1. Germline V gene data show CDR1 as SGHTA and CDR2 as FQGNSA. After removal of 5 bases from V and 1 base from J, the junction contained 7 bases not matched to a gene. The CDR3 sequence is 15 residues long. The CDR3 DNA reads as TGTGCCAGCAGCCAACAGGGGTTACGGAACACTGAAGCTTTCTTT. Amino acid sequence: CASSQQGLRNTEAFF.

The chain links TRBV5-4 to TRBJ2-3; D possibly corresponds to TRBD1 (6 bases). The CDR3 is 14 residues long. CDR1 and CDR2 from the germline V gene are SGHNT and YYREEE (reference sequence). The V gene lost 2 bases and the J gene lost 2 bases, with 9 bases spanning the gap. CDR3 residues: CASSLGQSTDTQYF. The CDR3 region has the DNA TGTGCCAGCAGCTTAGGACAGTCCACAGATACGCAGTATTTT.

The CDR3 sequence is CASSLGVTTGEYGYTF. The DNA of the CDR3 is TGCGCCAGCAGCTTGGGGGTGACTACAGGGGAATATGGCTACACCTTC. J is TRBJ1-2 and V is TRBV5-1; the match to TRBD1 covers 7 bases. CDR3 length: 16 residues. Per germline, CDR1 SGHRS and CDR2 YFSETQ. V was clipped by 0 bases and J by 5 bases; unmatched bases: 10.

J is TRBJ2-5 and V is TRBV5-4; TRBD2 matches at 12 bases. Germline values: CDR1 SGHNT, CDR2 YYREEE (reference sequence). V was clipped by 3 bases and J by 3 bases; unmatched bases: 6. The CDR3 is 16 residues long. CDR3 coding DNA: TGTGCCAGCAGCTCCAGGACTAGCGGGACTAAAGAGACCCAGTACTTC. It is translated as CASSSRTSGTKETQYF. The full variable domain, in which reference TRBV5-4 and TRBJ2-5 provide the parts outside the CDR3, is ETGVTQSPTHLIKTRGQQVTLRCSSQSGHNTVSWYQQALGQGPQFIFQYYREEENGRGNFPPRFSGLQFPNYSSELNVNALELDDSALYLCASSSRTSGTKETQYFGPGTRLLVL.

The genes are TRBV28 and TRBJ1-6, with TRBD1 matching over 9 bases. Germline V gene data show CDR1 as MDHEN and CDR2 as SYDVKM. The V segment lost 6 bases and the J segment 0 bases; nucleotides outside the gene matches: 9. CDR3 length equals 18 residues. The CDR3 spells CASRGGTGTHSYNSPLHF. CDR3 sequence (DNA): TGTGCCAGCAGAGGGGGGACAGGGACCCACTCCTATAATTCACCCCTCCACTTT.

The chain joins TRBV6-2 or TRBV6-3 to TRBJ1-1; 7 nucleotides match TRBD1. CDR1 is MNHEY, CDR2 SVGEGT, per germline. Trimming removed 6 bases from V and 5 bases from J; junction bases left unmatched: 9. The CDR3 spans 14 residues. As DNA, the CDR3 is TGTGCCAGCAGCTGGACAGGCGCGTGGACTGAAGCTTTCTTT. Protein sequence: CASSWTGAWTEAFF.

The chain employs TRBV11-3 and TRBJ2-3, with 9 bases matching TRBD2. Germline-derived CDR1 and CDR2 are SGHNT and YENEEA. Trimming at V came to 1 base and at J to 6 bases, leaving 5 bases not matched to a gene. The CDR3 contains 15 residues. CDR3 in DNA: TGTGCCAGCAGCTTAGTAGCGGGAGCTTCGGATACGCAGTATTTT. Translation: CASSLVAGASDTQYF.

There are a few counts of this clone. The rearrangement joins TRBV7-3 to TRBJ1-1; tentative D call: TRBD1 (6 bases). The V and J ends lost 5 bases and 5 bases respectively, with 18 bases between them. From germline, CDR1 is SGHTA and CDR2 FQGTGA. The CDR3 is 15 residues long. CDR3 sequence (DNA): TGTGCCAGCAGCCCCCAACCCCAGGGGCAAACTGAAGCTTTCTTT. Its translation is CASSPQPQGQTEAFF.

The J gene is TRBJ1-2, the V gene TRBV20-1; no reliable D call. CDR1 is DFQATT and CDR2 is SNEGSKA in the germline V gene (reference sequence). With 3 bases removed from V and 5 bases from J, the gap between germline ends came to 16 bases. This CDR3 contains 14 residues. CDR3 region: CSASSLRTRYGYTF. The CDR3 nucleotides are TGCAGTGCTAGTTCACTCCGGACCCGGTATGGCTACACCTTC.

The rearrangement uses TRBV5-1 and TRBJ2-1, with unresolved D. The length of the CDR3 is 16 residues. Trimming took off 4 bases at V and 0 bases at J, with 14 bases between the two ends. Germline CDR1 SGHRS, CDR2 YFSETQ. CDR3 nucleotide sequence: TGCGCCAGCAGCGCCCAAGCAGCTAGCTCCTACAATGAGCAGTTCTTC. Translation gives CASSAQAASSYNEQFF.

The chain employs TRBV2 and TRBJ1-3; no clear D gene. This CDR3 is 15 amino acids long. The germline V gene has CDR1 SNHLY and CDR2 FYNNEI. Trimming shortened V by 7 bases and J by 0 bases, and 13 bases separated the two germline ends. The CDR3 loop is CASKPREYSGNTIYF. The DNA of the CDR3 is TGTGCCAGCAAGCCACGAGAGTACTCTGGAAACACCATATATTTT.

The chain couples TRBV2 to TRBJ1-2; D gene ambiguous. Germline CDR1 reads SNHLY; CDR2 reads FYNNEI. CDR3 length equals 14 residues. The V end was cut by 1 base, the J end by 3 bases, with 9 bases between. In nucleotides, the CDR3 is TGTGCCAGCAGTGAAGAAATGGTTTACTATGGCTACACCTTC. This gives the protein CASSEEMVYYGYTF.

The chain is built from TRBV19 and TRBJ1-5; unclear D gene. Germline loops: CDR1 LNHDA, CDR2 SQIVND (reference sequence). The CDR3 extends over 18 amino acids. V was pared by 1 base and J by 2 bases, with 18 bases between. CDR3 sequence (DNA): TGTGCCAGTAGTATAGCCCCCTATAACGGCGGGGGCAATCAGCCCCAGCATTTT. It specifies CASSIAPYNGGGNQPQHF.

The chain employs TRBV3-1 (or the pseudogene TRBV3-2) and TRBJ1-2, with D possibly being TRBD1 (6 bases). With 4 bases removed from V and 8 bases from J, the gap between germline ends came to 23 bases. Germline V lookup: CDR1 LGHDT, CDR2 YNNKEL (reference sequence). This CDR3 comprises 16 residues. The CDR3 DNA is TGTGCCAGCAGCCTTTTGGGGGGGGCGCTGGCCCGCGGCTACACCTTC. As protein: CASSLLGGALARGYTF.

In its sample, this clone was seen once. This rearrangement joins TRBV4-3 to TRBJ2-1, with TRBD2 identical over 7 bases. The CDR3 is 15 residues long. Germline V gene lookup returns CDR1 LGHNA and CDR2 YSLEER. The J segment lost 9 bases and the V segment lost 1 base, leaving 9 bases of the junction unmatched. CDR3 protein: CASSQVLAGVGEQFF. For the CDR3, the DNA is TGCGCCAGCAGCCAAGTCCTCGCGGGAGTAGGTGAGCAGTTCTTC.

This sequence joins TRBV15 and TRBJ1-2; D gene ambiguous. The CDR3 has 12 amino acids. Germline V gene sequence: CDR1 LNHNV, CDR2 YYDKDF (reference sequence). Trimming cost V 0 bases and J 4 bases, with 3 bases left between them. The CDR3, as DNA: TGTGCCACCAGCAGAGATTTCTATGGCTACACCTTC. This encodes CATSRDFYGYTF.

The rearrangement joins TRBV6-1 to TRBJ1-5; D may be TRBD1 (6 bases). Trimming left V 1 base short and J 7 bases short, with 14 bases between. Germline CDR1 and CDR2: MNHNS and SASEGT. The CDR3 is 15 amino acids. The CDR3 sequence is CASSEVPGGGQPQHF. The CDR3, as DNA: TGTGCCAGCAGTGAAGTCCCGGGGGGGGGCCAGCCCCAGCATTTT.

This clone was found once. The J gene is TRBJ2-7, the V gene TRBV6-5; the D gene is possibly TRBD2 (6 bases). There are 14 residues in the CDR3. In germline, CDR1 is MNHEY, CDR2 SVGAGI. V lost 9 bases and J lost 5, with 20 bases in between. DNA for the CDR3: TGTGCCAGTTCCGATGGGGGGAGTTCGAACGAGCAGTACTTC. Translation: CASSDGGSSNEQYF.

The chain couples TRBV24-1 to TRBJ1-4, with TRBD1 identical over 11 bases. The trim removed 4 bases at V and 8 bases at J, leaving 5 bases unmatched. CDR1 KGHDR and CDR2 SFDVKD come from the germline V gene. The CDR3 covers 15 residues. The CDR3 DNA follows: TGTGCCACCAGTGACGCCGGGACAGGGGGGGAAAAACTGTTTTTT. Its protein product is CATSDAGTGGEKLFF.

V is TRBV7-2 and J is TRBJ1-2, with D possibly matching TRBD1 (6 bases). Germline loops: CDR1 SGHTA, CDR2 FQGNSA. This CDR3 has 12 amino acids. The V and J ends lost 4 bases and 4 bases respectively, with 7 bases between them. CDR3 in amino acids: CASSWDIYGYTF. The CDR3 bases are TGTGCCAGCAGCTGGGACATCTATGGCTACACCTTC.

The sample holds a few counts of this clone. V and J are TRBV4-1 and TRBJ1-6, with D possibly matching TRBD1 (5 bases). The germline V gene encodes CDR1 MGHRA and CDR2 YSYEKL. The CDR3 is made up of 15 amino acids. V lost 0 bases, J lost 10 bases, and 13 bases lay in between. CDR3 sequence (DNA): TGCGCCAGCAGCCAAGATCGACCAGGGAACTCACCCCTCCACTTT. Amino acids: CASSQDRPGNSPLHF.

In this sample, this clone turned up once. J is TRBJ2-5 and V is TRBV6-1, with unresolved D. The CDR3 is made up of 12 amino acids. V dropped 3 bases and J dropped 0 bases, with 2 bases sitting between them. Germline CDR1 reads MNHNS; CDR2 reads SASEGT. CDR3: CASSDNQETQYF. The DNA of the CDR3 is TGTGCCAGCAGTGACAACCAAGAGACCCAGTACTTC.

This clone was counted only a few times. The chain employs TRBV18 and TRBJ1-1; D is unresolved. This CDR3 is 14 amino acids long. With 5 bases removed from V and 1 base from J, the gap between germline ends came to 11 bases. Germline-derived CDR1 and CDR2 are KGHSH and LQKENI. This chain's CDR3 is CASSNPWENTEAFF. Written as DNA, the CDR3 is TGTGCCAGCTCAAACCCGTGGGAGAACACTGAAGCTTTCTTT.

The J gene is TRBJ2-3, the V gene TRBV6-5; 7 bases line up with TRBD1. V lost 4 bases, J lost 0 bases, and 1 base stayed unmatched. This CDR3 is 14 amino acids long. Germline V gene sequence: CDR1 MNHEY, CDR2 SVGAGI. This CDR3 reads CASSWDSSTDTQYF. CDR3 bases: TGTGCCAGCAGTTGGGACAGCAGCACAGATACGCAGTATTTT.

The CDR3 sequence: CASSYSLSGANVLTF. DNA of the CDR3: TGTGCCAGCAGTTACTCTCTCTCTGGGGCCAACGTCCTGACTTTC. The chain recombines TRBV6-5 with TRBJ2-6, with D hard to call. The CDR3 loop spans 15 amino acids. Germline V gene data show CDR1 as MNHEY and CDR2 as SVGAGI. V was cut by 0 bases and J by 0 bases, with 3 bases left in between.

The chain combines TRBV5-6 with TRBJ2-3; D remains ambiguous. The CDR3 consists of 12 residues. Germline assignment: CDR1 SGHDT and CDR2 YYEEEE. V gave up 4 bases and J gave up 2 bases, with 5 bases separating them. CDR3 region: CASSRDTDTQYF. Here the CDR3 DNA reads TGTGCCAGCAGCCGAGACACAGATACGCAGTATTTT.

The chain links TRBV5-1 to TRBJ2-3; D is tentatively TRBD1 or TRBD2 (6 bases each). Trimming shortened V by 4 bases and J by 0 bases, and 15 bases separated the two germline ends. Germline values: CDR1 SGHRS, CDR2 YFSETQ. The CDR3 covers 16 residues. The CDR3 DNA reads TGCGCCAGCAGCCCACCCACGGGGGCAAGCACAGATACGCAGTATTTT. As protein: CASSPPTGASTDTQYF.